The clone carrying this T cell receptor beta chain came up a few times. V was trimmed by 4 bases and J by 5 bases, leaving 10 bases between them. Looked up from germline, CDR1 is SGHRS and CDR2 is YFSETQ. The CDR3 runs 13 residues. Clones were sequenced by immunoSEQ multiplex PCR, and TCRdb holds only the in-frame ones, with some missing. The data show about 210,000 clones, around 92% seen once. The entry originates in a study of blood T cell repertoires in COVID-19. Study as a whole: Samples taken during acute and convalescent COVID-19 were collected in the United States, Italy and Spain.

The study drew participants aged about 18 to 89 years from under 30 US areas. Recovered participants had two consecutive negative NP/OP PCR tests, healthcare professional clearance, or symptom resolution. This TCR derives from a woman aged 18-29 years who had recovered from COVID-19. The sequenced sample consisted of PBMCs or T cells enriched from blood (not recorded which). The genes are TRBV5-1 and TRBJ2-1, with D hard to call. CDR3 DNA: TGCGCCAGCAGCCCGTTACGGGACAATGAGCAGTTCTTC. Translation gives CASSPLRDNEQFF.